One TCR beta chain is described in this entry. The antigen is not known. The data stem from a study of blood T cells in healthy people across ages. Study observations and caveats: TCR beta diversity per million T cells fell roughly linearly with age.

The CDR3 runs 13 residues. In germline, CDR1 is WSHSY, CDR2 SAAADI. Trimming shortened V by 0 bases and J by 3 bases, and 6 bases separated the two germline ends. In terms of origin and age, donors were healthy Caucasian individuals from Russia aged about 6 to 90. For every donor, a draw yielded roughly 10 milliliters of peripheral blood. The use of a sample-barcoded 5' primer and a J-beta primer mix characterized a second PCR of about 7 to 12 cycles. MiXCR was run by TCRdb on the 5' RACE reads, yielding one entry per CDR3 protein. The sample consists of around 790,000 distinct CDR3 sequences, more than 40% of them appearing once.

Sequenced: blood. V is TRBV10-2 and J is TRBJ2-7; the D is unclear. The receptor was derived from a man in his fifties or sixties in good health. The DNA for the CDR3 is TGCGCCAGCAGTGAGTCGACGGACTACGAGCAGTACTTC. This encodes CASSESTDYEQYF.